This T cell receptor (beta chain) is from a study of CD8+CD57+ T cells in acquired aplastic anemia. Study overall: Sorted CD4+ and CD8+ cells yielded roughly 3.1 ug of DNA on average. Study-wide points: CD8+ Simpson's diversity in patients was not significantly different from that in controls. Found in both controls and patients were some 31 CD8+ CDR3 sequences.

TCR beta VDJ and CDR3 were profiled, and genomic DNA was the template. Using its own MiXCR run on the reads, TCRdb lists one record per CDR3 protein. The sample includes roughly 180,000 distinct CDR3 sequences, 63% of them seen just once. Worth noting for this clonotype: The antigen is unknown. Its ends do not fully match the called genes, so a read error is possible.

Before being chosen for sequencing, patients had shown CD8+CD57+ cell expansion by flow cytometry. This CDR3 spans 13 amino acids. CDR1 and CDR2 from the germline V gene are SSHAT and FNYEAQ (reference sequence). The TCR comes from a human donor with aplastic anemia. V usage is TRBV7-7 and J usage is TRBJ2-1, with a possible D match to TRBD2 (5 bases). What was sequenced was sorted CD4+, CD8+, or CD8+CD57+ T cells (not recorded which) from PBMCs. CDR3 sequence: CASSTRLKDEQFF. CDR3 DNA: TGTGCTAGCAGCACCAGACTAAAGGATGAGCAGTTCTTC.